Within the sample, the clone carrying this TCR beta chain is medium-sized. Its specificity is unknown. Study outcomes and limitations: Tumor memory CD4+ T cell TCR gene usage was found to cluster with blood and lymph node memory CD4+ cells and with lymph node naive CD4+ cells.

The TRBV12-4/TRBJ1-2 clonotypes were amplified using barcode primers with ligated adaptors. TCRdb re-called the multiplex PCR reads through MiXCR, storing one row per CDR3 protein. This sample has over a thousand distinct CDR3 sequences, with 4% to 5% found just once. This CDR3 contains 13 residues. J lost 7 bases, V lost 3 bases, and 3 bases had no gene match. V gene TRBV12-3 or TRBV12-4 combines with J gene TRBJ1-2; 9 bases are shared with TRBD1. Sequencing used naive CD4+ T cells sorted from blood. Subset meaning: naive CD4+ T cells, CD4+CD45RA+CD25-. The clonotype comes from a female donor with breast cancer. This chain's CDR3 is CASSLGQGGGYTF. The CDR3 DNA sequence: TGTGCCAGCAGTTTGGGACAGGGAGGTGGCTACACCTTC.